This TCR beta chain is drawn from a study of blood T cell repertoires in COVID-19. In the study overall: The study drew acute and convalescent COVID-19 samples from the United States, Italy and Spain. PBMCs, B-cell-depleted T cells, or T cells provided the cDNA or gDNA that made up the material.

Original analysis: Estimates of nucleated cell counts were drawn from the amplification of reference gene primers. TCRdb's copy holds only in-frame clones and misses some; the assay was immunoSEQ multiplex PCR. For V, J and clone size, that table is used; D and trimming come from the DNA. The table lists around 130,000 clones, approximately 84% of them singletons, with roughly 17% in the top ten. The ends lost 1 base at V and 8 bases at J; junction bases unmatched: 5. CDR1 and CDR2 from the germline V gene are KGHSH and LQKENI. The CDR3 sequence is 14 residues long. The genes are TRBV18 and TRBJ1-2, with 9 bases matching TRBD1. The source is a woman aged 80 or older with acute or convalescent COVID-19. The source material was peripheral blood. CDR3 DNA: TGTGCCAGCTCACCACTAGGGACAGGGATCGGCTACACCTTC. It specifies CASSPLGTGIGYTF. The full variable domain, rest sourced from reference TRBV18 and TRBJ1-2, is NAGVMQNPRHLVRRRGQEARLRCSPMKGHSHVYWYRQLPEEGLKFMVYLQKENIIDESGMPKERFSAEFPKEGPSILRIQQVVRGDSAAYFCASSPLGTGIGYTFGSGTRLTVV.